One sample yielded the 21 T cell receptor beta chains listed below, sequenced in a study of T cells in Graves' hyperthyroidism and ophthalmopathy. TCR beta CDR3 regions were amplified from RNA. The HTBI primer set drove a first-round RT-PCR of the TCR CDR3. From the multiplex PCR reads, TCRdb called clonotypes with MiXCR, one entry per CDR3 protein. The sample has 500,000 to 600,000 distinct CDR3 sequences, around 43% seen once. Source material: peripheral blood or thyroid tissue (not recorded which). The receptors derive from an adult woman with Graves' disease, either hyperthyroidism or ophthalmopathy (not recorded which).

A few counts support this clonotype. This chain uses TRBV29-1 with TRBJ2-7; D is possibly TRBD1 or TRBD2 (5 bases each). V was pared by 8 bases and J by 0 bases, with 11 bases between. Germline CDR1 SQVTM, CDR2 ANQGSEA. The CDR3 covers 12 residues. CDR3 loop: CSLSGSSYEQYF. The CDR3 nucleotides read TGCAGCTTGTCAGGGAGCTCCTACGAGCAGTACTTC.

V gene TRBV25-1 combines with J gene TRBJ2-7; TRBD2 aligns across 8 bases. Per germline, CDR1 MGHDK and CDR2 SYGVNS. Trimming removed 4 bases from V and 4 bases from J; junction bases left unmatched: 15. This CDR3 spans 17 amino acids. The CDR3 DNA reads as TGTGCCAGCAGTGGCTCTAGGGGGACTAGTGCAGGGTACGAGCAGTACTTC. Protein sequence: CASSGSRGTSAGYEQYF.

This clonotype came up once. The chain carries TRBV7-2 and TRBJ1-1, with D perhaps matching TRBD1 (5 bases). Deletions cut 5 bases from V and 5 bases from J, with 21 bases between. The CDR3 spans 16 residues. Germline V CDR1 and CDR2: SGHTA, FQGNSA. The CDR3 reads CASSVGPGQASTEAFF. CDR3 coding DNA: TGTGCCAGCAGCGTGGGACCAGGGCAGGCCTCGACTGAAGCTTTCTTT. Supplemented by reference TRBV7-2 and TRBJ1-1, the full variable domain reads GAGVSQSPSNKVTEKGKDVELRCDPISGHTALYWYRQSLGQGLEFLIYFQGNSAPDKSGLPSDRFSAERTGGSVSTLTIQRTQQEDSAVYLCASSVGPGQASTEAFFGQGTRLTVV.

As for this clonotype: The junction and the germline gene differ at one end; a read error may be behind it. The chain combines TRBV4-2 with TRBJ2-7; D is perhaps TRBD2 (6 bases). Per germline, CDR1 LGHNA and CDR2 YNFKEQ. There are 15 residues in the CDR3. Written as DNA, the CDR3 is TGTGCCAGCAGCCAGCGTAGCGGTCGATCCTACGAGCAGCACTTC. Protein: CASSQRSGRSYEQHF.

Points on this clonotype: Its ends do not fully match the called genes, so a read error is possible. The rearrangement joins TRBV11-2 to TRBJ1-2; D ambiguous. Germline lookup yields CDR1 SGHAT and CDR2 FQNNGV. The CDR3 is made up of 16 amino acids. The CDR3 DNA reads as TGTGCCGGCAGCTTTCTTCCGGCCAGGCCAGACTATGGCTACACCTTC. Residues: CAGSFLPARPDYGYTF.

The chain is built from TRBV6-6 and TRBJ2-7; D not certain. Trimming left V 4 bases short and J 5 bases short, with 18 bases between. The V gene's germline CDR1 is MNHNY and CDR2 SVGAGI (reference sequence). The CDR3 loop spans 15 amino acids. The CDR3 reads CASSFDSRILDEQYF. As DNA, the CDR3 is TGTGCCAGCAGTTTCGATAGCCGAATATTGGACGAGCAGTACTTC.

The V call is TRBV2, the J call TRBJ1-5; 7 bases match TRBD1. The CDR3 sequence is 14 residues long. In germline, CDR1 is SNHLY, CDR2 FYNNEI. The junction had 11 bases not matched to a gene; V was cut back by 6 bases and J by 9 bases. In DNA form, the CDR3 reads TGTGCCAGCAGGTATCAGGGGGGTCACTGGCCCCAGCATTTT. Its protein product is CASRYQGGHWPQHF.

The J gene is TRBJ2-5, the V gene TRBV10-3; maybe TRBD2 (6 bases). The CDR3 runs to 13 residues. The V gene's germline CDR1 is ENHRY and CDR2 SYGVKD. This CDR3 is CARWGEAQETQYF. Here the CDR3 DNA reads TGTGCTAGATGGGGGGAAGCCCAAGAGACCCAGTACTTC.

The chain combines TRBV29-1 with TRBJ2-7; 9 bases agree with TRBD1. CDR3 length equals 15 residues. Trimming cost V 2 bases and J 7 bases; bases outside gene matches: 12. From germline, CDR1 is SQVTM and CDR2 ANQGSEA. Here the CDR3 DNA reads TGCAGCGTTGAATTCGGAGGGACAGGGCCTTATGAGCAGTACTTC. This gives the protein CSVEFGGTGPYEQYF.

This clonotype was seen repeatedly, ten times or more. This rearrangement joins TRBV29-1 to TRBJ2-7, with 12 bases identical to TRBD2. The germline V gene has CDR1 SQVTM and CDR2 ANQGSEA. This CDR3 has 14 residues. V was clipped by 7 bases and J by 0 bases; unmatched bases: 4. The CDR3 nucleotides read TGCAGCGCTCGGACTAGCGGGGCCTCCTACGAGCAGTACTTC. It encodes CSARTSGASYEQYF.

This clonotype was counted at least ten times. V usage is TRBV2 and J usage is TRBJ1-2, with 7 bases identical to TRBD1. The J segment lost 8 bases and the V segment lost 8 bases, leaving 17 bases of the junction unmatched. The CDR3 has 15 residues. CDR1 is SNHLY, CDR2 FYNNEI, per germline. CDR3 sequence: CASARDTTGSSGYTF. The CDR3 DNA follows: TGTGCCAGCGCTCGCGATACGACAGGGTCGTCGGGCTACACCTTC.

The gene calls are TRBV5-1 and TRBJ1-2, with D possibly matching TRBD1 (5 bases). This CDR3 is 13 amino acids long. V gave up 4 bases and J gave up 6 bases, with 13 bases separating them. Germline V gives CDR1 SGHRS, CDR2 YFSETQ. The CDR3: CASSMGDSDGYTF. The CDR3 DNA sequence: TGCGCCAGCAGCATGGGGGACTCGGATGGCTACACCTTC.

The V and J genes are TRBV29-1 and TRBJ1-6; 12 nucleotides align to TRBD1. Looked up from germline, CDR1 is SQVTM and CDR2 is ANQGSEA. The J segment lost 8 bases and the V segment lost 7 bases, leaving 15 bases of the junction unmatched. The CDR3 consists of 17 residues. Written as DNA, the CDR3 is TGCAGCGCTGGGGGACAGGGGGCGCGATTGGTAGATTCACCCCTCCACTTT. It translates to CSAGGQGARLVDSPLHF.

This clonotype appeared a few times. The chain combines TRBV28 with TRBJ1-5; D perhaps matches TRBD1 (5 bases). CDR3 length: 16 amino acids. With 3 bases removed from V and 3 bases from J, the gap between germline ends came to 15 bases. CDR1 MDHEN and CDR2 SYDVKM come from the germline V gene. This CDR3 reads CASSLNAGANNQPQHF. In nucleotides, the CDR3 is TGTGCCAGCAGTTTGAACGCTGGGGCCAACAATCAGCCCCAGCATTTT.

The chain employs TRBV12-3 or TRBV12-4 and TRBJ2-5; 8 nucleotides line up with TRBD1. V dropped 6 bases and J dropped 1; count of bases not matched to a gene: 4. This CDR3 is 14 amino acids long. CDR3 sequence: CASRRTGLQETQYF. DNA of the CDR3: TGTGCCAGCAGGCGGACAGGGCTCCAAGAGACCCAGTACTTC.

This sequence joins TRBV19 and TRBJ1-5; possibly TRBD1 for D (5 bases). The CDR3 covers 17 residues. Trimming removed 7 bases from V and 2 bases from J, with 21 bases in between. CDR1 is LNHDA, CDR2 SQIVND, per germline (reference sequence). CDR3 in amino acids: CASTPRGTGIRNQPQHF. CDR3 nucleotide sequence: TGTGCCAGTACCCCCCGCGGGACCGGGATCCGCAATCAGCCCCAGCATTTT.

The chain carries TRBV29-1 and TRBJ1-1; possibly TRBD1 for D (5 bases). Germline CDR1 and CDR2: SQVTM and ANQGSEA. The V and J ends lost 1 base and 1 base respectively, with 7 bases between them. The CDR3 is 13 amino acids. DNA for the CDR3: TGCAGCGTTGAAGGGGGCAGGAACACTGAAGCTTTCTTT. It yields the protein CSVEGGRNTEAFF.

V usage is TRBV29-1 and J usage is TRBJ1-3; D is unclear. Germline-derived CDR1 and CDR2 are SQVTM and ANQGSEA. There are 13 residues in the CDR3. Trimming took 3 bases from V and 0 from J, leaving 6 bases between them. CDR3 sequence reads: CSVEPGSGNTIYF. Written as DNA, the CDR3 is TGCAGCGTTGAGCCGGGCTCTGGAAACACCATATATTTT.

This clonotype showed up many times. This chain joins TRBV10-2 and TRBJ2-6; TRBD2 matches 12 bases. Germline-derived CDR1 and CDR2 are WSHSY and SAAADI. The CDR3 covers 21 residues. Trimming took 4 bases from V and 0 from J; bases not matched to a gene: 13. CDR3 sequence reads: CASSGTSGASFLGSGANVLTF. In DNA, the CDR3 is TGCGCCAGCAGTGGGACTAGCGGGGCCTCATTTTTGGGCTCTGGGGCCAACGTCCTGACTTTC.

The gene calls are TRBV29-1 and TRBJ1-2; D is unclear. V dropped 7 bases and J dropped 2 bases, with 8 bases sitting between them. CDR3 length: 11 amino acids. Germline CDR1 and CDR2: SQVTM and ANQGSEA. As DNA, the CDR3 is TGCAGCGCAAACCAGAACTATGGCTACACCTTC. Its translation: CSANQNYGYTF.

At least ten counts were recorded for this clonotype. CDR3 sequence reads: CASSPRTGLNQPQHF. Written as DNA, the CDR3 is TGTGCCAGCAGCCCCAGGACAGGCCTAAATCAGCCCCAGCATTTT. The chain carries TRBV11-2 and TRBJ1-5; TRBD1 matches at 7 bases. J was trimmed by 4 bases and V by 5 bases; bases with no gene match: 8. Germline values: CDR1 SGHAT, CDR2 FQNNGV. There are 15 residues in the CDR3. Full variable domain (rest looked up from reference TRBV11-2 and TRBJ1-5): EAGVAQSPRYKIIEKRQSVAFWCNPISGHATLYWYQQILGQGPKLLIQFQNNGVVDDSQLPKDRFSAERLKGVDSTLKIQPAKLEDSAVYLCASSPRTGLNQPQHFGDGTRLSIL.